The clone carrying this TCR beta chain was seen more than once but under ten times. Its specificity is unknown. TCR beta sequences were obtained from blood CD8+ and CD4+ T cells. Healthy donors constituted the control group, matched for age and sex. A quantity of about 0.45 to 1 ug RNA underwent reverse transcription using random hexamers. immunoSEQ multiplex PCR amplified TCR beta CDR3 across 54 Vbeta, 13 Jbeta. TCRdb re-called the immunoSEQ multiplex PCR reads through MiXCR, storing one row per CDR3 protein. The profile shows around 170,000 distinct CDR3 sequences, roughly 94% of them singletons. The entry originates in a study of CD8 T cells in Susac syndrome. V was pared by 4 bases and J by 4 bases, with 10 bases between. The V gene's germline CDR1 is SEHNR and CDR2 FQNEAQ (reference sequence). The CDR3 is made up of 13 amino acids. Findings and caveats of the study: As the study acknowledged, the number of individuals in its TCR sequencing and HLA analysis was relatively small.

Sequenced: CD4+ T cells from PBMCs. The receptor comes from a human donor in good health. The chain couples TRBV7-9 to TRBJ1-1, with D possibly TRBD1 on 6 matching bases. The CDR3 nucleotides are TGTGCCAGCAGCTGGGGGGCGCCCACTGAAGCTTTCTTT. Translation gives CASSWGAPTEAFF.